A single sample gave rise to the 22 T cell receptor beta chains below, sequenced in a study of OX40 agonist ivuxolimab in advanced cancers. The assay was immunoSEQ multiplex PCR, and TCRdb's table has in-frame clones only and misses some. Among 99,000 or so clones listed, about 96% were seen once. Source: CD4+ or CD8+ T cells sorted from blood, taken in a trial of the OX40 agonist ivuxolimab. The receptor source for this set is an adult with an advanced solid tumor such as melanoma, head and neck, liver or kidney cancer.

The chain has TRBV5-6 and TRBJ1-5; D unresolved. This CDR3 is built from 14 residues. V shed 2 bases and J shed 5 bases, with 11 bases lying between them. Germline values: CDR1 SGHDT, CDR2 YYEEEE. Written as DNA, the CDR3 is TGTGCCAGCAGCTTTGGTGTCGGTTATCAGCCCCAGCATTTT. Protein sequence: CASSFGVGYQPQHF.

The chain recombines TRBV7-9 with TRBJ2-7; D is undetermined. The V and J ends lost 1 base and 3 bases respectively, with 10 bases between them. Germline V gene data show CDR1 as SEHNR and CDR2 as FQNEAQ (reference sequence). The CDR3 loop spans 14 amino acids. The CDR3 DNA reads TGTGCCAGCAGCTTAGATAACACAGACTACGAGCAGTACTTC. It specifies CASSLDNTDYEQYF.

The chain joins TRBV5-1 to TRBJ2-7; D is unclear. The V end lost 4 bases, the J end lost 2 bases, and 16 bases lay between the germline ends. From germline, CDR1 is SGHRS and CDR2 YFSETQ. The CDR3 spans 15 residues. CDR3 amino acids: CASSLWIFDTYEQYF. DNA of the CDR3: TGCGCCAGCAGCCTATGGATTTTTGACACCTACGAGCAGTACTTC.

The V and J genes are TRBV14 and TRBJ1-1; D is undetermined. CDR1 SGHDN and CDR2 FVKESK come from the germline V gene. The CDR3 spans 13 residues. V shed 3 bases and J shed 1 base, with 6 bases lying between them. The DNA for the CDR3 is TGTGCCAGCAGCCATTTTGGGAACACTGAAGCTTTCTTT. It yields the protein CASSHFGNTEAFF.

The genes are TRBV21-1 and TRBJ2-5; TRBD1, the D gene given by the table, was not confirmed from the DNA. TRBV21-1 is a pseudogene locus. There are 13 residues in the CDR3. Here the CDR3 DNA reads TGTGCCAGCATACAGCCTTTAATAGAGACCCAGTACTTC. Translated, it gives CASIQPLIETQYF.

The V and J genes are TRBV19 and TRBJ2-2, with D tentatively TRBD1 (6 bases). V lost 3 bases and J 5 bases, leaving 16 bases between the germline ends. The CDR3 runs to 16 residues. Germline V gene lookup returns CDR1 LNHDA and CDR2 SQIVND (reference sequence). Here the CDR3 DNA reads TGTGCCAGTAGTATCGAGGTAGGGGGATGGACCGGGGAGCTGTTTTTT. This encodes CASSIEVGGWTGELFF. Complete variable domain (other parts from reference TRBV19 and TRBJ2-2): DGGITQSPKYLFRKEGQNVTLSCEQNLNHDAMYWYRQDPGQGLRLIYYSQIVNDFQKGDIAEGYSVSREKKESFPLTVTSAQKNPTAFYLCASSIEVGGWTGELFFGEGSRLTVL.

The chain has TRBV5-4 and TRBJ2-2; 10 bases line up with TRBD2. This CDR3 has 17 residues. Per germline, CDR1 SGHNT and CDR2 YYREEE (reference sequence). With V trimmed by 4 bases and J by 4 bases, 10 bases remained unmatched. As DNA, the CDR3 is TGTGCCAGCAGCACCGGACTAGCGGTGGCGAGCACCGGGGAGCTGTTTTTT. Its translation is CASSTGLAVASTGELFF.

This clone was recorded once. The chain joins TRBV7-9 to TRBJ2-2; a weak D match, TRBD2 (6 bases). CDR1 and CDR2 from the germline V gene are SEHNR and FQNEAQ (reference sequence). The V and J ends lost 2 bases and 4 bases respectively, with 14 bases between them. This CDR3 comprises 16 residues. In DNA, the CDR3 is TGTGCCAGCAGCTTATCGATAACTAGCCCCACCGGGGAGCTGTTTTTT. Amino acid sequence: CASSLSITSPTGELFF.

The chain links TRBV15 to TRBJ2-3; D unclear. V dropped 4 bases and J dropped 0 bases, with 5 bases sitting between them. Germline lookup yields CDR1 LNHNV and CDR2 YYDKDF (reference sequence). The CDR3 totals 13 residues. CDR3 DNA sequence: TGTGCCACCAGCATGACAAGCACAGATACGCAGTATTTT. Amino acid sequence: CATSMTSTDTQYF.

The chain employs TRBV27 and TRBJ1-2, with a possible D match to TRBD1 (5 bases). The CDR3 contains 14 residues. Germline-derived CDR1 and CDR2 are MNHEY and SMNVEV (reference sequence). The germline V and J ends were trimmed by 6 bases and 0 bases, with 11 bases remaining between them. This CDR3 is CASSPGATNYGYTF. For the CDR3, the DNA is TGTGCCAGCAGCCCCGGGGCTACTAACTATGGCTACACCTTC.

This clone turned up a few times. The chain carries TRBV7-9 and TRBJ2-7; no clear D. Trimming took 1 base from V and 6 from J, leaving 7 bases between them. Germline lookup yields CDR1 SEHNR and CDR2 FQNEAQ (reference sequence). The CDR3 is 12 residues long. The CDR3 nucleotides are TGTGCCAGCAGCTTAGACCCGGGCGAGCAGTACTTC. Protein sequence: CASSLDPGEQYF. Combining the CDR3 with reference TRBV7-9 and TRBJ2-7 gives the whole variable domain DTGVSQNPRHKITKRGQNVTFRCDPISEHNRLYWYRQTLGQGPEFLTYFQNEAQLEKSRLLSDRFSAERPKGSFSTLEIQRTEQGDSAMYLCASSLDPGEQYFGPGTRLTVT.

The chain carries TRBV11-2 and TRBJ2-7; D not certain. Trimming shortened V by 2 bases and J by 5 bases, and 7 bases separated the two germline ends. CDR1 is SGHAT, CDR2 FQNNGV, per germline. The CDR3 has 12 amino acids. CDR3 coding DNA: TGTGCCAGCAGCTTATTACGGGACGAGCAGTACTTC. It is translated as CASSLLRDEQYF.

The chain recombines TRBV6-1 with TRBJ2-7; TRBD1 matches at 7 bases. This CDR3 has 17 residues. Germline lookup yields CDR1 MNHNS and CDR2 SASEGT. V was pared by 1 base and J by 0 bases, with 9 bases of the junction left unmatched. CDR3 coding DNA: TGTGCCAGCAGTGAAGTTGGGGTCAGGGGGTTCTCCTACGAGCAGTACTTC. Its translation is CASSEVGVRGFSYEQYF.

V usage is TRBV5-6 and J usage is TRBJ1-6; D uncertain. Trimming removed 0 bases at V and 9 bases at J, with 13 bases between. Per the germline V gene, CDR1 is SGHDT and CDR2 is YYEEEE. CDR3 size: 15 residues. In DNA, the CDR3 is TGTGCCAGCAGCTTGGGGACCGCCGGAAGTTCACCCCTCCACTTT. Its protein product is CASSLGTAGSSPLHF.

The chain is built from TRBV7-9 and TRBJ1-2; the D is unclear. This CDR3 is 13 amino acids long. Germline CDR1 reads SEHNR; CDR2 reads FQNEAQ (reference sequence). The V gene lost 1 base and the J gene lost 5 bases, with 8 bases spanning the gap. In DNA, the CDR3 is TGTGCCAGCAGCTTAGTAGGAGGGTATGGCTACACCTTC. Amino acid sequence: CASSLVGGYGYTF.

The chain employs TRBV6-6 and TRBJ1-2, with D hard to call. Looked up from germline, CDR1 is MNHNY and CDR2 is SVGAGI (reference sequence). The V gene lost 0 bases and the J gene lost 7 bases, with 9 bases spanning the gap. This CDR3 is 13 amino acids long. CDR3 DNA: TGTGCCAGCAGTTACTCACCTCCGAGTGGCTACACCTTC. This encodes CASSYSPPSGYTF.

The rearrangement joins TRBV12-5 to TRBJ2-7; D may be TRBD1 or TRBD2 (5 bases each). The CDR3 totals 14 residues. CDR1 is LGHNT and CDR2 is FRNRAP in the germline V gene. V was trimmed by 5 bases and J by 4 bases, leaving 15 bases between them. CDR3 amino acids: CASGVSGTTYEQYF. CDR3 in DNA: TGTGCTAGTGGTGTCTCCGGGACGACGTACGAGCAGTACTTC.

The chain carries TRBV19 and TRBJ1-5; possible D gene TRBD1, 5 bases. The CDR3 has 17 amino acids. CDR1 is LNHDA, CDR2 SQIVND, per germline (reference sequence). The V gene lost 5 bases and the J gene lost 0 bases, with 17 bases spanning the gap. The CDR3 sequence: CASSLTSGTDSNQPQHF. Here the CDR3 DNA reads TGTGCCAGTAGTCTTACCTCCGGGACGGATAGCAATCAGCCCCAGCATTTT.

The CDR3 DNA reads TGTGCCAGCAGTACCGGTAGCATCGGACTCGAGCAGTACTTC. Translation: CASSTGSIGLEQYF. The rearrangement joins TRBV7-9 to TRBJ2-7, with a possible D match to TRBD2 (5 bases). The germline V and J ends were trimmed by 6 bases and 6 bases, with 18 bases remaining between them. The CDR3 runs to 14 residues. Germline V gene data show CDR1 as SEHNR and CDR2 as FQNEAQ (reference sequence). Complete variable domain (other parts from reference TRBV7-9 and TRBJ2-7): DTGVSQNPRHKITKRGQNVTFRCDPISEHNRLYWYRQTLGQGPEFLTYFQNEAQLEKSRLLSDRFSAERPKGSFSTLEIQRTEQGDSAMYLCASSTGSIGLEQYFGPGTRLTVT.

This chain uses TRBV27 with TRBJ2-7; 16 bases map to TRBD2. With 6 bases clipped from V and 2 bases from J, the junction kept 7 bases outside the gene matches. Germline assignment: CDR1 MNHEY and CDR2 SMNVEV (reference sequence). The CDR3 is made up of 17 amino acids. CDR3 sequence reads: CASRSGLAGGHAYEQYF. CDR3 nucleotides: TGTGCCAGCAGATCGGGACTAGCGGGAGGGCATGCCTACGAGCAGTACTTC.

The V gene is TRBV11-3, the J gene TRBJ2-5, with 9 bases aligning to TRBD1. Trimming at V came to 5 bases and at J to 4 bases, leaving 2 bases not matched to a gene. The CDR3 covers 13 residues. Germline assignment: CDR1 SGHNT and CDR2 YENEEA. The CDR3 region is CASSGGQGETQYF. For the CDR3, the DNA is TGTGCCAGCAGCGGGGGACAGGGAGAGACCCAGTACTTC.

V gene TRBV10-2 combines with J gene TRBJ2-7; 10 positions agree with TRBD2. The ends lost 0 bases at V and 4 bases at J; junction bases unmatched: 9. CDR1 is WSHSY, CDR2 SAAADI, per germline. The CDR3 spans 17 residues. In DNA, the CDR3 is TGCGCCAGCAGTGAGTCCCTAGCGGGGGACAAACCGTACGAGCAGTACTTC. Its translation is CASSESLAGDKPYEQYF.